The 12 T cell receptor beta chains below come from one sample, sequenced in a study of T-cell reconstitution after alpha-beta-depleted transplantation in children. Unique molecular identifiers were incorporated when the TCRbeta library was constructed. TCRdb ran MiXCR on the PCR reads and lists one entry per CDR3 protein. Of almost 600,000 distinct CDR3 sequences in the sample, about a quarter were seen once. Source: PBMCs, taken before TCRalphabeta/CD19-depleted stem cell transplant. The source of these receptors is a boy less than two years old with Wiskott-Aldrich syndrome, due to receive a stem cell transplant.

This clonotype was observed a few times. The chain uses TRBV3-1 and TRBJ2-7, with TRBD2 matching 9 bases. V lost 1 base and J lost 6; bases outside the gene matches: 7. In germline, CDR1 is LGHDT, CDR2 YNNKEL (reference sequence). The CDR3 runs 15 residues. The CDR3 spells CASSQGWREGGEQYF. The CDR3 DNA reads as TGTGCCAGCAGCCAAGGCTGGCGGGAGGGCGGCGAGCAGTACTTC.

The chain links TRBV7-9 to TRBJ2-5; tentatively, D is TRBD2 (6 bases). V was trimmed by 5 bases and J by 7 bases, leaving 8 bases between them. Germline CDR1 and CDR2: SEHNR and FQNEAQ (reference sequence). CDR3 size: 11 residues. CDR3 sequence reads: CASSLSGTQYF. The CDR3, as DNA: TGTGCCAGCAGCCTTAGCGGGACCCAGTACTTC.

This chain links TRBV6-1 with TRBJ1-2; D gene uncertain. V shed 6 bases and J shed 0 bases, with 8 bases lying between them. Germline loops: CDR1 MNHNS, CDR2 SASEGT. The CDR3 extends over 13 amino acids. The CDR3 region has the DNA TGTGCCAGCAGACCCCAGACTAACTATGGCTACACCTTC. Translated: CASRPQTNYGYTF.

The rearrangement links TRBV5-1 to TRBJ1-1; D is ambiguous. Deletions cut 4 bases from V and 3 bases from J, with 13 bases between. Germline-derived CDR1 and CDR2 are SGHRS and YFSETQ. The CDR3 is 14 residues long. The CDR3 here is CASSPLYADTEAFF. In DNA, the CDR3 is TGCGCCAGCAGCCCCCTTTATGCGGACACTGAAGCTTTCTTT.

The rearrangement links TRBV6-5 to TRBJ1-4; TRBD1 matches at 7 bases. The CDR3 sequence is 12 residues long. After removal of 8 bases from V and 5 bases from J, the junction contained 2 bases not matched to a gene. The germline V gene encodes CDR1 MNHEY and CDR2 SVGAGI. The CDR3 loop reads CASGQANEKLFF. In DNA, the CDR3 is TGTGCCAGCGGACAGGCCAATGAAAAACTGTTTTTT.

The CDR3 loop reads CASSQEGGTGKNIQYF. For the CDR3, the DNA is TGCGCCAGCAGCCAAGAGGGGGGGACAGGGAAAAACATTCAGTACTTC. This sequence joins TRBV4-1 and TRBJ2-4; 9 nucleotides line up with TRBD1. V lost 0 bases, J lost 4 bases, and 4 bases stayed unmatched. There are 16 residues in the CDR3. Germline assignment: CDR1 MGHRA and CDR2 YSYEKL.

This chain connects TRBV6-5 to TRBJ2-3; TRBD2 matches at 12 bases. This CDR3 spans 19 amino acids. V shed 6 bases, J shed 0 bases, and the junction held 13 bases outside the gene matches. CDR1 and CDR2 from the germline V gene are MNHEY and SVGAGI. CDR3 sequence (DNA): TGTGCCAGCAGGAGACTAGCGGGGGTGGCCCATCGGAGCACAGATACGCAGTATTTT. It translates to CASRRLAGVAHRSTDTQYF.

This clonotype showed up just a few times. The gene calls are TRBV18 and TRBJ2-5; D possibly uses TRBD1 or TRBD2 (5 bases each). The length of the CDR3 is 15 residues. Looked up from germline, CDR1 is KGHSH and CDR2 is LQKENI. V was clipped by 3 bases and J by 0 bases, with 11 bases between them. Written as DNA, the CDR3 is TGTGCCAGCTCACCCCCGGGACGATACCAAGAGACCCAGTACTTC. It codes for CASSPPGRYQETQYF.

The J gene is TRBJ2-3, the V gene TRBV5-6, with TRBD2 matching over 8 bases. After removal of 4 bases from V and 4 bases from J, the junction contained 8 bases not matched to a gene. The CDR3 runs 15 residues. Per the germline V gene, CDR1 is SGHDT and CDR2 is YYEEEE. CDR3 region: CASSLSGTGSDTQYF. As DNA, the CDR3 is TGTGCCAGCAGCCTTAGCGGGACGGGCTCAGATACGCAGTATTTT.

This rearrangement joins TRBV4-1 to TRBJ2-7; 8 positions agree with TRBD2. Germline V gene lookup returns CDR1 MGHRA and CDR2 YSYEKL. V lost 1 base to trimming and J lost 3 bases; unmatched junction nucleotides: 8. The length of the CDR3 is 16 residues. The CDR3 DNA reads TGCGCCAGCAGCCAAGGGTCAGTAGCGGGATACTACGAGCAGTACTTC. The encoded protein is CASSQGSVAGYYEQYF.

The rearrangement joins TRBV27 to TRBJ2-1, with D maybe TRBD2 (5 bases). The CDR3 loop spans 11 amino acids. Germline assignment: CDR1 MNHEY and CDR2 SMNVEV (reference sequence). DNA of the CDR3: TGTGCAACGGGAAGAAACAATGAGCAGTTCTTC. It codes for CATGRNNEQFF.

Only a few counts were recorded for this clonotype. CDR3 sequence: CASSLDSYQPQHF. The CDR3 DNA sequence: TGTGCCAGCAGTCTGGACAGCTATCAGCCCCAGCATTTT. The rearrangement joins TRBV7-6 to TRBJ1-5, with D possibly being TRBD1 (6 bases). The CDR3 is 13 amino acids. V lost 6 bases to trimming and J lost 5 bases, with 11 bases between them. Germline assignment: CDR1 SGHVS and CDR2 FNYEAQ.